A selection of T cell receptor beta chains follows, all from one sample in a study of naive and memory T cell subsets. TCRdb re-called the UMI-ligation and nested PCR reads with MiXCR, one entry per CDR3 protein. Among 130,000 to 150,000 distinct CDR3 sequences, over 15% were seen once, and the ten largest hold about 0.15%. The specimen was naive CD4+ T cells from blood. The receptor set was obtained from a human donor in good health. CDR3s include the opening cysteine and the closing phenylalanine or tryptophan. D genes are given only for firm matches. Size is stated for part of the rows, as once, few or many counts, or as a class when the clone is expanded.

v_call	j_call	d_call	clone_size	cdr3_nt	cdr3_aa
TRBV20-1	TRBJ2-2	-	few	TGCAGTGCTAGGTTCAGCGGGTCCACCGGGGAGCTGTTTTTT	CSARFSGSTGELFF
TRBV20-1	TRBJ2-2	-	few	TGCAGTGCTGGGACATTTAACACCGGGGAGCTGTTTTTT	CSAGTFNTGELFF
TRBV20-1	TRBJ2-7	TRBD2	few	TGCAGTGCTAGCAATCCTAGCGGGAGGGCCATCGAGCAGTACTTC	CSASNPSGRAIEQYF
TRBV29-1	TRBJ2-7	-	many	TGCAGCGTTGCCCGTGGTGAACACGAGCAGTACTTC	CSVARGEHEQYF
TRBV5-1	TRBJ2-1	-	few	TGCGCCAGCAGCCTCGAGGGGGAAGGGTACAATGAGCAGTTCTTC	CASSLEGEGYNEQFF
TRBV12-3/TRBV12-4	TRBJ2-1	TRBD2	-	TGTGCCAGCAGTCGGGGGAGGGGTGGGGTCAATGAGCAGTTCTTC	CASSRGRGGVNEQFF
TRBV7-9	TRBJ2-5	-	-	TGTGCCAGCAGCCTCTTAGCGGAGACCCAAGAGACCCAGTACTTC	CASSLLAETQETQYF
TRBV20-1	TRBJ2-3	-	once	TGCAGTGCTAGCGAACGCGGCACAGATACGCAGTATTTT	CSASERGTDTQYF
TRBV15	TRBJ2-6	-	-	TGTGCCACCAGCACCCTCTCTGGGGCCAACGTCCTGACTTTC	CATSTLSGANVLTF
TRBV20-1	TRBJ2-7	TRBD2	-	TGCAGTGCGCCCCGGGCTAGCGGGAGTTACGAGCAGTACTTC	CSAPRASGSYEQYF
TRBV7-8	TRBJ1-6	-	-	TGTGCCAGCAGCTTAGTGCAGTCAGGCAATTCACCCCTCCACTTT	CASSLVQSGNSPLHF
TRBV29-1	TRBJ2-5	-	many	TGCAGCGTTGAGGACCCGATGGAGACCCAGTACTTC	CSVEDPMETQYF
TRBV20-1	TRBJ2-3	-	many	TGCAGTGCTAGAGATCTTCCACGCAGCACAGATACGCAGTATTTT	CSARDLPRSTDTQYF
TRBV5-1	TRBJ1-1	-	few	TGCGCCAGCAGCAAGAACAGGGAGCTGAACACTGAAGCTTTCTTT	CASSKNRELNTEAFF
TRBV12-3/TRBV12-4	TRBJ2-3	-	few	TGTGCCAGCAGTTTAGCGGGAAGGGGTACAGATACGCAGTATTTT	CASSLAGRGTDTQYF
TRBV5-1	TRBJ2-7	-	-	TGCGCCAGCAGCTTGTTCGGGAACGAGCAGTACTTC	CASSLFGNEQYF
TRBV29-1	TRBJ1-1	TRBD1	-	TGCAGCGCCTCGGGACAGGGTGGGACTGAAGCTTTCTTT	CSASGQGGTEAFF
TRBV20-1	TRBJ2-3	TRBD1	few	TGCAGTGCAAACCACAGGGGGGGCACAGATACGCAGTATTTT	CSANHRGGTDTQYF
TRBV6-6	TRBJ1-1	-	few	TGTGCCAGCAGTCTCATTTCGGGCAGCCGACCCACTGAAGCTTTCTTT	CASSLISGSRPTEAFF
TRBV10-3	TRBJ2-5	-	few	TGTGCCATCAGTGAGTCGGAAGGGACCCAAGAGACCCAGTACTTC	CAISESEGTQETQYF
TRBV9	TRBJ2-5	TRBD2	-	TGTGCCAGCAGCCCGGGGGGAAACGCGAGGGAGACCCAGTACTTC	CASSPGGNARETQYF
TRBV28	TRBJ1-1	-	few	TGTGCCAGCCGAACAGGGTTCGGTCTCACTGAAGCTTTCTTT	CASRTGFGLTEAFF
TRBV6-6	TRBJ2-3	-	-	TGTGCCAGCAGTTACCCAAGCACAGATACGCAGTATTTT	CASSYPSTDTQYF
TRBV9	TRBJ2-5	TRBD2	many	TGTGCCAGCAGCCCCCGACTAGCGGTAGGACAAGAGACCCAGTACTTC	CASSPRLAVGQETQYF
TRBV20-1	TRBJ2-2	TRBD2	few	TGCAGTGCGTGGGCGGGAGAGCCGACCGGGGAGCTGTTTTTT	CSAWAGEPTGELFF
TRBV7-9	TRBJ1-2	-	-	TGTGCCAGCTCCCCCAAGGAAGGGTATGGCTACACCTTC	CASSPKEGYGYTF
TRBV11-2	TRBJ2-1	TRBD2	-	TGTGCCAGCAGCCGCAGGTTTAGGGCGGTAGCGGGAGCAGGGTGGCGCAATGAGCAGTTCTTC	CASSRRFRAVAGAGWRNEQFF
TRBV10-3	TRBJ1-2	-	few	TGTGCCATCAGTGAGGGCCAGGCGGACTATGGCTACACCTTC	CAISEGQADYGYTF
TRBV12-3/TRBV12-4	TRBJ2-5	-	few	TGTGCCAGCAGTTTAAGATCAATAGAGACCCAGTACTTC	CASSLRSIETQYF
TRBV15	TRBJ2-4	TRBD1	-	TGTGCCACCAGCAGCTCTGGAACAGGGGCAAAAAACATTCAGTACTTC	CATSSSGTGAKNIQYF
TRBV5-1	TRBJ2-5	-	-	TGCGCCAGCAGCCCGCGGAGGGGCAGACAAGAGACCCAGTACTTC	CASSPRRGRQETQYF